A single sample gave rise to the 27 T cell receptor beta chains below, sequenced in a study of blood T cells in healthy people across ages. A sample-barcoded 5' primer and a J-beta primer mix were used in a second PCR of roughly 7 to 11 cycles. A single record per CDR3 protein comes from TCRdb applying MiXCR to the 5' RACE reads. Here the sample spans about 1.1 million distinct CDR3 sequences, less than 45% being singletons. Sequenced: blood. Receptors were obtained from a man between 18 and 29 years old in good health.

In its sample, this clonotype was seen many times. This sequence joins TRBV4-1 and TRBJ1-2; 10 bases agree with TRBD1. The J segment lost 4 bases and the V segment lost 4 bases, leaving 6 bases of the junction unmatched. Germline CDR1 is MGHRA and CDR2 is YSYEKL. The CDR3 covers 15 residues. For the CDR3, the DNA is TGCGCCAGCAGCCTATCGGGACAGGGGAGCTATGGCTACACCTTC. It codes for CASSLSGQGSYGYTF.

This clonotype has just a few counts. The rearrangement joins TRBV11-3 to TRBJ2-7; D might be TRBD2 (5 bases). The V gene's germline CDR1 is SGHNT and CDR2 YENEEA. The CDR3 covers 18 residues. Between the trimmed V and J ends, which lost 0 bases and 1 base, there was a span of 19 bases. The CDR3 DNA reads as TGTGCCAGCAGCTTAGACGTTGTTTCGGGAATCCCATCCTACGAGCAGTACTTC. Amino acid sequence: CASSLDVVSGIPSYEQYF.

The rearrangement links TRBV29-1 to TRBJ2-5, with D tentatively TRBD2 (5 bases). Near its end, the DNA agrees better with TRBJ2-7, so the J call may be wrong. CDR3 size: 13 residues. CDR1 is SQVTM, CDR2 ANQGSEA, per germline. CDR3 nucleotides: TGCAGCGTTGCGGCCCCAACGGGAAACGAGCAGTACTTC. Translation: CSVAAPTGNEQYF.

A few counts support this clonotype. V usage is TRBV4-1 and J usage is TRBJ2-3; TRBD2 matches at 12 bases. Trimming removed 3 bases from V and 2 bases from J; junction bases left unmatched: 6. Germline V gene sequence: CDR1 MGHRA, CDR2 YSYEKL. There are 17 residues in the CDR3. The CDR3 region is CASSHQTSGGPTDTQYF. The DNA of the CDR3 is TGCGCCAGCAGCCACCAGACTAGCGGGGGACCCACAGATACGCAGTATTTT.

This chain connects TRBV7-3 to TRBJ2-4, with a tentative D call TRBD2 (6 bases). This CDR3 is 14 amino acids long. Trimming left V 0 bases short and J 12 bases short, with 15 bases between. Germline V gives CDR1 SGHTA, CDR2 FQGTGA. This CDR3 is CASSLTWRESTQYF. CDR3 bases: TGTGCCAGCAGCTTAACGTGGAGGGAAAGCACTCAGTACTTC.

The chain links TRBV10-3 to TRBJ2-1, with no clear D. CDR1 ENHRY and CDR2 SYGVKD come from the germline V gene. The CDR3 length is 11 residues. The germline V and J ends were trimmed by 3 bases and 7 bases, with 4 bases remaining between them. CDR3 amino acids: CAISDSNEQFF. The CDR3 DNA reads TGTGCCATCAGTGACAGTAATGAGCAGTTCTTC.

The chain is built from TRBV7-3 and TRBJ1-1; D might be TRBD1 (6 bases). Germline loops: CDR1 SGHTA, CDR2 FQGTGA. The CDR3 covers 16 residues. V was trimmed by 5 bases and J by 0 bases, leaving 16 bases between them. The CDR3 region has the DNA TGTGCCAGCAGCCCATCCAGGGGCCCCTTGAACACTGAAGCTTTCTTT. Protein product: CASSPSRGPLNTEAFF. The full variable domain, in which reference TRBV7-3 and TRBJ1-1 provide the parts outside the CDR3, is GAGVSQTPSNKVTEKGKYVELRCDPISGHTALYWYRQSLGQGPEFLIYFQGTGAADDSGLPNDRFFAVRPEGSVSTLKIQRTERGDSAVYLCASSPSRGPLNTEAFFGQGTRLTVV.

The gene calls are TRBV4-3 and TRBJ2-7; TRBD2 might be the D (6 bases). The V gene's germline CDR1 is LGHNA and CDR2 YSLEER. Trimming stripped 0 bases from V and 7 bases from J, with 16 bases between. The CDR3 runs to 15 residues. CDR3 in DNA: TGCGCCAGCAGCCAAGAGGGACTTTCCTACAATGAGCAGTACGTC. Its protein is CASSQEGLSYNEQYV.

The chain carries TRBV12-3 or TRBV12-4 and TRBJ1-4; the D is unclear. V lost 5 bases and J lost 7, with 11 bases in between. This CDR3 region has 13 residues. CDR3 amino acids: CASSAWVPEKLFF. The CDR3 nucleotides are TGTGCCAGCAGTGCCTGGGTGCCTGAAAAACTGTTTTTT.

This clonotype has ten or more counts. The CDR3 loop is CASSQGDIQYF. In DNA form, the CDR3 reads TGCGCCAGCAGCCAAGGAGACATTCAGTACTTC. V and J are TRBV4-3 and TRBJ2-4; unclear D gene. Germline assignment: CDR1 LGHNA and CDR2 YSLEER. The CDR3 contains 11 residues. V was pared by 1 base and J by 8 bases, with 3 bases between.

J is TRBJ2-2 and V is TRBV20-1, with D unresolved. Germline loops: CDR1 DFQATT, CDR2 SNEGSKA (reference sequence). V was cut by 0 bases and J by 3 bases, with 5 bases left in between. This CDR3 is built from 13 residues. The CDR3 DNA is TGCAGTGCTAGAGATCCGGACACCGGGGAGCTGTTTTTT. Translation gives CSARDPDTGELFF.

V is TRBV5-1 and J is TRBJ2-1; the D is unclear. The CDR3 spans 16 residues. Trimming stripped 3 bases from V and 3 bases from J, with 16 bases between. Germline CDR1 and CDR2: SGHRS and YFSETQ. CDR3 residues: CASSSTPLGIYNEQFF. CDR3 bases: TGCGCCAGCAGCTCGACCCCACTGGGGATCTACAATGAGCAGTTCTTC. Variable domain in full (rest from reference TRBV5-1 and TRBJ2-1): KAGVTQTPRYLIKTRGQQVTLSCSPISGHRSVSWYQQTPGQGLQFLFEYFSETQRNKGNFPGRFSGRQFSNSRSEMNVSTLELGDSALYLCASSSTPLGIYNEQFFGPGTRLTVL.

This rearrangement joins TRBV5-4 to TRBJ2-1, with D unclear. This CDR3 contains 16 residues. Between the trimmed V and J ends, which lost 4 bases and 0 bases, there was a span of 14 bases. Germline V gene sequence: CDR1 SGHNT, CDR2 YYREEE (reference sequence). The DNA for the CDR3 is TGTGCCAGCAGCCCCCCTCCGGCGAGCTCCTACAATGAGCAGTTCTTC. This gives the protein CASSPPPASSYNEQFF.

The rearrangement uses TRBV6-2 or TRBV6-3 and TRBJ2-5; D may be TRBD1 (5 bases). The CDR3 extends over 15 amino acids. V was cut by 2 bases and J by 9 bases, with 19 bases left in between. Germline CDR1 MNHEY, CDR2 SVGEGT. The CDR3 sequence is CASSYRQGDVIAQYF. The CDR3, as DNA: TGTGCCAGCAGTTACAGGCAGGGCGACGTGATCGCCCAGTACTTC.

The chain recombines TRBV4-2 with TRBJ1-1, with a weak D call TRBD1 (6 bases). The CDR3 is 17 amino acids. From germline, CDR1 is LGHNA and CDR2 YNFKEQ. Trimming removed 0 bases from V and 5 bases from J, with 19 bases in between. The CDR3 reads CASSQEPLGGGETEAFF. The CDR3 region has the DNA TGTGCCAGCAGCCAAGAACCCTTGGGGGGCGGGGAGACTGAAGCTTTCTTT.

This sequence joins TRBV27 and TRBJ2-1; D gene ambiguous. The J call may not be correct, given that the DNA end is closer to TRBJ2-7. The CDR3 sequence is 11 residues long. From germline, CDR1 is MNHEY and CDR2 SMNVEV (reference sequence). The CDR3 nucleotides read TGTGCCAGCCTCAGGAACAATGAGCAGTACTTC. It translates to CASLRNNEQYF.

The chain uses TRBV7-3 and TRBJ2-5; a possible D gene is TRBD2 (6 bases). CDR1 SGHTA and CDR2 FQGTGA come from the germline V gene. V lost 5 bases and J 11 bases, leaving 24 bases between the germline ends. The CDR3 runs to 15 residues. The CDR3 here is CASSLLASGLGGQYF. The CDR3 DNA reads TGTGCCAGCAGCCTCCTAGCGTCGGGCCTAGGCGGGCAGTACTTC.

The chain couples TRBV7-2 to TRBJ1-5; D unresolved. The length of the CDR3 is 17 residues. Germline V gives CDR1 SGHTA, CDR2 FQGNSA. The ends were cut back, 0 bases at V and 0 bases at J, with 12 bases in the middle. DNA of the CDR3: TGTGCCAGCAGCTTAGCGTTCCGGACGGATAGCAATCAGCCCCAGCATTTT. It is translated as CASSLAFRTDSNQPQHF.

J is TRBJ2-2 and V is TRBV7-9; the D is unclear. Germline CDR1 is SEHNR and CDR2 is FQNEAQ (reference sequence). The V gene lost 7 bases and the J gene lost 6 bases, with 9 bases spanning the gap. CDR3 length: 12 residues. The CDR3 region is CASTPMAGELFF. CDR3 coding DNA: TGTGCCAGCACCCCGATGGCCGGGGAGCTGTTTTTT. Combining the CDR3 with reference TRBV7-9 and TRBJ2-2 gives the whole variable domain DTGVSQNPRHKITKRGQNVTFRCDPISEHNRLYWYRQTLGQGPEFLTYFQNEAQLEKSRLLSDRFSAERPKGSFSTLEIQRTEQGDSAMYLCASTPMAGELFFGEGSRLTVL.

The chain joins TRBV6-5 to TRBJ2-7; possible D gene TRBD1, 5 bases. Germline CDR1 MNHEY, CDR2 SVGAGI. The CDR3 runs to 13 residues. Trimming left V 2 bases short and J 7 bases short, with 12 bases between. In DNA, the CDR3 is TGTGCCAGCAGTTACCAAAGCCAGGGTGAGCAGTACTTC. Its translation is CASSYQSQGEQYF.

This clonotype was counted ten times or more. The rearrangement uses TRBV12-3 or TRBV12-4 and TRBJ1-2, with D hard to call. This CDR3 is built from 13 residues. V was clipped by 3 bases and J by 2 bases, with 7 bases between them. CDR3 in DNA: TGTGCCAGCAGTTTCTCGGACAACTATGGCTACACCTTC. Translation: CASSFSDNYGYTF.

The rearrangement uses TRBV27 and TRBJ2-3; possibly TRBD2 for D (6 bases). Trimming took off 8 bases at V and 3 bases at J, with 15 bases between the two ends. CDR1 is MNHEY and CDR2 is SMNVEV in the germline V gene (reference sequence). The CDR3 covers 14 residues. CDR3 coding DNA: TGTGCCAGCCAACTAGCCTCCCCAACAGATACGCAGTATTTT. It specifies CASQLASPTDTQYF.

The genes are TRBV7-2 and TRBJ2-7; 8 bases are a match to TRBD1. V shed 2 bases, J shed 7 bases, and the junction held 10 bases outside the gene matches. Germline loops: CDR1 SGHTA, CDR2 FQGNSA. The CDR3 covers 15 residues. CDR3 in DNA: TGTGCCAGCAGCTTACAGGGGGCAGTCTACAATGAGCAGTACTTC. Protein: CASSLQGAVYNEQYF. The complete variable domain, with remaining parts taken from reference TRBV7-2 and TRBJ2-7, reads GAGVSQSPSNKVTEKGKDVELRCDPISGHTALYWYRQSLGQGLEFLIYFQGNSAPDKSGLPSDRFSAERTGGSVSTLTIQRTQQEDSAVYLCASSLQGAVYNEQYFGPGTRLTVT.

The V call is TRBV12-3 or TRBV12-4, the J call TRBJ1-2, with TRBD1 matching over 11 bases. V lost 5 bases to trimming and J lost 8 bases; unmatched junction nucleotides: 13. The CDR3 is 16 residues long. CDR3 DNA: TGTGCCAGCAGTCCCGAGTCCCGGGACAGGGGGAGAGGCTACACCTTC. Translating it yields CASSPESRDRGRGYTF.

The gene calls are TRBV6-1 and TRBJ2-3, with D unclear. Looked up from germline, CDR1 is MNHNS and CDR2 is SASEGT. Deletions cut 7 bases from V and 1 base from J, with 15 bases between. CDR3 length: 15 amino acids. The CDR3 here is CASTEYGEGTDTQYF. DNA of the CDR3: TGTGCCAGCACCGAATATGGAGAGGGCACAGATACGCAGTATTTT.

This clonotype was picked up a small number of times. At one end the junction does not follow the germline gene, possibly because of a read error. The chain links TRBV11-2 to TRBJ2-7; no reliable D call. The CDR3 is 13 amino acids. Looked up from germline, CDR1 is SGHAT and CDR2 is FQNNGV. CDR3 DNA: TGTGCCAGCAGCATAGAGACGAACTACGAGCAGTACTTC. It encodes CASSIETNYEQYF.

This clonotype turned up a few times. The chain employs TRBV4-1 and TRBJ2-4, with 9 positions matching TRBD1. The CDR3 spans 18 residues. Trimming cost V 4 bases and J 3 bases; bases outside gene matches: 13. Germline V gene data show CDR1 as MGHRA and CDR2 as YSYEKL. This CDR3 is CASSPGQGQGVVKNIQYF. The CDR3 bases are TGCGCCAGCAGCCCGGGACAGGGCCAGGGTGTGGTCAAAAACATTCAGTACTTC.